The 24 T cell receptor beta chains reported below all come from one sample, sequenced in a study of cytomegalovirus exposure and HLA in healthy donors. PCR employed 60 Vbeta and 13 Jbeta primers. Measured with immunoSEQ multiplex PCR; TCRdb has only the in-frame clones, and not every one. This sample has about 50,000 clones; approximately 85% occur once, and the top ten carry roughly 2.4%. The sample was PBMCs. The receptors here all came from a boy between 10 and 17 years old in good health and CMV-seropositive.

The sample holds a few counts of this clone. The CDR3 region is CASSRTGGGRGTGELFF. In DNA, the CDR3 is TGCGCCAGCAGCCGCACAGGGGGCGGTCGGGGCACCGGGGAGCTGTTTTTT. This chain connects TRBV4-1 to TRBJ2-2; 9 positions match TRBD1. CDR1 is MGHRA and CDR2 is YSYEKL in the germline V gene. This CDR3 spans 17 amino acids. V dropped 4 bases and J dropped 4; count of bases not matched to a gene: 10.

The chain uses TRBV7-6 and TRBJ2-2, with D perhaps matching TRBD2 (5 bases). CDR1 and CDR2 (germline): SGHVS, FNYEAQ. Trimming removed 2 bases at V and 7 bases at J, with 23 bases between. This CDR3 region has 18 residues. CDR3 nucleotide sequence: TGTGCCAGCAGCTTATTCGTGTCCGGGATCCCAATTAGCGGGGAGCTGTTTTTT. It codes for CASSLFVSGIPISGELFF.

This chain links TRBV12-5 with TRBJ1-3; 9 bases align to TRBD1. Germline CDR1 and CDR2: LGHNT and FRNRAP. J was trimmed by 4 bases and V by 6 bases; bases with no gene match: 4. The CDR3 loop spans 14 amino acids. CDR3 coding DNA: TGTGCTAGTGGGTGGGACAGGGAGGGAAACACCATATATTTT. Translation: CASGWDREGNTIYF.

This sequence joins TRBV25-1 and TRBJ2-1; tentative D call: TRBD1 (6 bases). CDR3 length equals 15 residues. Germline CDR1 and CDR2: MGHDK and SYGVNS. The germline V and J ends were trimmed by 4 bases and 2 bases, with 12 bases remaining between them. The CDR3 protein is CASSGTQGAYNEQFF. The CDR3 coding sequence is TGTGCCAGCAGTGGGACACAGGGAGCCTACAATGAGCAGTTCTTC.

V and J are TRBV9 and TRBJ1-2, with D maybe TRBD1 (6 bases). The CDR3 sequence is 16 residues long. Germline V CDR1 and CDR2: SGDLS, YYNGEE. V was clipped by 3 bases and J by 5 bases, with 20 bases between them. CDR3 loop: CASSGDGAGVRYGYTF. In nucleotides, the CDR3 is TGTGCCAGCAGCGGGGACGGGGCAGGGGTAAGGTATGGCTACACCTTC.

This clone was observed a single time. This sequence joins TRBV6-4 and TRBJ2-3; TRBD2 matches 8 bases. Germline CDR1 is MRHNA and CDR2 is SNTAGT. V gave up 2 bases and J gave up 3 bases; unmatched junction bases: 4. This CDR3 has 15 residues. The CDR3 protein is CASSDGGGPTDTQYF. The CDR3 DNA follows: TGTGCCAGCAGTGACGGCGGGGGGCCAACAGATACGCAGTATTTT.

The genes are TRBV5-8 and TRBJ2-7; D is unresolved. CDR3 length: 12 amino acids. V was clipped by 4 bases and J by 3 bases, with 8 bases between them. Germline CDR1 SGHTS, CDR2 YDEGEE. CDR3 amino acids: CASSHNYYEQYF. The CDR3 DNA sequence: TGTGCCAGCAGCCACAATTACTACGAGCAGTACTTC.

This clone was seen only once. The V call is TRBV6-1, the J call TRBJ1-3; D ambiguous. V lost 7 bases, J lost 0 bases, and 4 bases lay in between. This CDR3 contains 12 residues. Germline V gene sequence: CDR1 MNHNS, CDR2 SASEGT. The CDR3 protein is CASTFSGNTIYF. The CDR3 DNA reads TGTGCCAGCACCTTCTCTGGAAACACCATATATTTT.

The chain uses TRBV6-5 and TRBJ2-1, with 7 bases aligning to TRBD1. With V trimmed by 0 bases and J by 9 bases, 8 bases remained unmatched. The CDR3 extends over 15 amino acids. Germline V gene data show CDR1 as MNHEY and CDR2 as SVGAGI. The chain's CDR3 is CASSYSGGAVREQFF. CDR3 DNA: TGTGCCAGCAGTTACTCAGGGGGCGCCGTCCGTGAGCAGTTCTTC.

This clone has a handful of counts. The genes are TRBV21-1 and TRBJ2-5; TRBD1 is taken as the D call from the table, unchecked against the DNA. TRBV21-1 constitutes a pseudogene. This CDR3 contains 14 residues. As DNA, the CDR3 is TGTGCCAGGAGACAGGGGGCAATCCAAGAGACCCAGTACTTC. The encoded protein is CARRQGAIQETQYF.

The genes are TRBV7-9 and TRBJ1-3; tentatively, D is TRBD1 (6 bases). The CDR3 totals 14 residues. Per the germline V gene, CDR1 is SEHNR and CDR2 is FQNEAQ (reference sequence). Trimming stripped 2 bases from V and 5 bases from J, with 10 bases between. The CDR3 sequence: CASSLSGARNTIYF. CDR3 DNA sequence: TGTGCCAGCAGCTTATCAGGGGCTCGAAACACCATATATTTT. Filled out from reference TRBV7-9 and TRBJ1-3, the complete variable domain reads DTGVSQNPRHKITKRGQNVTFRCDPISEHNRLYWYRQTLGQGPEFLTYFQNEAQLEKSRLLSDRFSAERPKGSFSTLEIQRTEQGDSAMYLCASSLSGARNTIYFGEGSWLTVV.

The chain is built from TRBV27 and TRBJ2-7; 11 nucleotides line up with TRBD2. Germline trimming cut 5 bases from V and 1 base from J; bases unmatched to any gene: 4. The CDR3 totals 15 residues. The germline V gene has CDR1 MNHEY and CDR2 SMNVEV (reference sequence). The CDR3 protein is CASSLTSGGSYEQYF. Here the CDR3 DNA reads TGTGCCAGCAGTCTCACTAGCGGGGGTTCCTACGAGCAGTACTTC.

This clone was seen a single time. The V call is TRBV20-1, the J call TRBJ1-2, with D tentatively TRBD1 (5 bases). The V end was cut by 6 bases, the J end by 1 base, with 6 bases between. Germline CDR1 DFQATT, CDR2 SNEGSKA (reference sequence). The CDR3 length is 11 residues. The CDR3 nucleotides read TGCAGTGCCGACAGTAACTATGGCTACACCTTC. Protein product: CSADSNYGYTF.

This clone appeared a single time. Here the CDR3 reads CASSFVQGPKHF. DNA of the CDR3: TGCGCCAGCAGCTTTGTTCAGGGTCCCAAGCATTTT. The chain links TRBV4-1 to TRBJ1-5; D may be TRBD1 (5 bases). Germline lookup yields CDR1 MGHRA and CDR2 YSYEKL. The CDR3 contains 12 residues. Between the trimmed V and J ends, which lost 5 bases and 14 bases, there was a span of 16 bases.

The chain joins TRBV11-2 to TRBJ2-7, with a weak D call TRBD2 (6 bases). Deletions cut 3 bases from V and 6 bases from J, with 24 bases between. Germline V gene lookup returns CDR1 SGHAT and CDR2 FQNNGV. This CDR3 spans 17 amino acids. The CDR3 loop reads CASSFSGVVRGKGEQYF. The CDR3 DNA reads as TGTGCCAGCAGCTTCTCGGGGGTAGTACGGGGGAAGGGCGAGCAGTACTTC.

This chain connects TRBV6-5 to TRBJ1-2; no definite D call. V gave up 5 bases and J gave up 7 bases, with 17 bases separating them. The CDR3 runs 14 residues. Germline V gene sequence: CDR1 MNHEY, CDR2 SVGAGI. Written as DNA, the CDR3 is TGTGCCAGCAGTCCCCGCGGAGGGTCTGGTGGCTACACCTTC. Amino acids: CASSPRGGSGGYTF.

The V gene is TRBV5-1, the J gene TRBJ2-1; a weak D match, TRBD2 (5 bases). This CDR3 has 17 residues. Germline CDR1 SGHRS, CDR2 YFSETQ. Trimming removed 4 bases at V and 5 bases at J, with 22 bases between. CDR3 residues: CASSPIFSSTLNNEQFF. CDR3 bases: TGCGCCAGCAGCCCGATCTTTTCTAGCACACTAAACAATGAGCAGTTCTTC.

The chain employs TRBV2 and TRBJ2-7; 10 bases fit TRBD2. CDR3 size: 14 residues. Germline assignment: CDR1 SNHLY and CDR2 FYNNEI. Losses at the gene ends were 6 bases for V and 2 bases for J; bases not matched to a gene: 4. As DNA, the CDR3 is TGTGCCAGCAGGGGTAGCGGGGGGCCCTACGAGCAGTACTTC. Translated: CASRGSGGPYEQYF.

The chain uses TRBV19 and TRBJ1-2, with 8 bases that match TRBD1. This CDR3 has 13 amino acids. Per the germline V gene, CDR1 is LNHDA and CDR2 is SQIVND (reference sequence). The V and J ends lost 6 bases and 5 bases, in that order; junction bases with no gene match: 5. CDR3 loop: CASRLGQVYGYTF. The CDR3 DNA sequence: TGTGCCAGTAGATTGGGACAGGTGTATGGCTACACCTTC.

The CDR3 here is CASRTDRALYNEQFF. The CDR3 nucleotides read TGTGCCAGCAGGACAGACAGGGCCTTGTACAATGAGCAGTTCTTC. The rearrangement joins TRBV2 to TRBJ2-1, with 7 bases aligning to TRBD1. V lost 6 bases, J lost 4 bases, and 9 bases stayed unmatched. Germline assignment: CDR1 SNHLY and CDR2 FYNNEI. There are 15 residues in the CDR3. Full variable domain (rest looked up from reference TRBV2 and TRBJ2-1): EPEVTQTPSHQVTQMGQEVILRCVPISNHLYFYWYRQILGQKVEFLVSFYNNEISEKSEIFDDQFSVERPDGSNFTLKIRSTKLEDSAMYFCASRTDRALYNEQFFGPGTRLTVL.

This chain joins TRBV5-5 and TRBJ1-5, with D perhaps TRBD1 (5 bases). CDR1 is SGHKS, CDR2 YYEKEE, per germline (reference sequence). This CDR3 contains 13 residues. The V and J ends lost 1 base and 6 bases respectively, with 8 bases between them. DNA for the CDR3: TGTGCCAGCAGCTTGTCGGACATTCAGCCCCAGCATTTT. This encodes CASSLSDIQPQHF.

The CDR3, as DNA: TGTGCCAGCAGCGGTCTCGGGACTAGCGGTTACAATGAGCAGTTCTTC. Translating gives CASSGLGTSGYNEQFF. This chain joins TRBV9 and TRBJ2-1; 11 bases agree with TRBD2. Per the germline V gene, CDR1 is SGDLS and CDR2 is YYNGEE. Trimming cost V 3 bases and J 4 bases; bases outside gene matches: 6. The CDR3 spans 16 residues.

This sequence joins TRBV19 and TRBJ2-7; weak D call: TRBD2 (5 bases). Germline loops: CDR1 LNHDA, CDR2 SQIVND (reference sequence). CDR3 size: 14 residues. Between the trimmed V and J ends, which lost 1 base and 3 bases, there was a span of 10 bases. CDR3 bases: TGTGCCAGTAGTATAGGACCAGACTACTACGAGCAGTACTTC. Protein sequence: CASSIGPDYYEQYF.

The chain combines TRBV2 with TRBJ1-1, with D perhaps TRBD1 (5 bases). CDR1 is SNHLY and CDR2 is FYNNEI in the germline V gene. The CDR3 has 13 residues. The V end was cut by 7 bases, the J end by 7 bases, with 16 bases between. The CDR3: CASNSLAGGEAFF. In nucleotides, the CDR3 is TGTGCCAGCAACTCGCTGGCGGGGGGTGAAGCTTTCTTT.